This T cell receptor beta chain was obtained from a study of CD8 T cells in Susac syndrome. At the level of the study: Patients with Susac syndrome were therapy-naive, on corticosteroids, or on intravenous immunoglobulin alone at blood draw.

The RNA input was about 0.5 to 1 ug, and it was reverse transcribed with random hexamers. In TCRdb, the immunoSEQ multiplex PCR reads were re-called with MiXCR into one record per CDR3 protein. The table has under 95,000 distinct CDR3 sequences, 85% to 95% seen once. Recently defined diagnostic criteria classed the Susac syndrome patients as definite or probable. Germline V gene lookup returns CDR1 KGHSH and CDR2 LQKENI. The CDR3 consists of 14 residues. Trimming pared 6 bases from V and 3 bases from J, leaving 12 bases between. The receptor was derived from a human donor with Susac syndrome. The specimen was CD4+ T cells from PBMCs. The V and J genes are TRBV18 and TRBJ1-5; no firm D call. CDR3 loop: CASSPGISNQPQHF. The CDR3 DNA reads TGTGCCAGCTCTCCGGGGATTTCCAATCAGCCCCAGCATTTT.